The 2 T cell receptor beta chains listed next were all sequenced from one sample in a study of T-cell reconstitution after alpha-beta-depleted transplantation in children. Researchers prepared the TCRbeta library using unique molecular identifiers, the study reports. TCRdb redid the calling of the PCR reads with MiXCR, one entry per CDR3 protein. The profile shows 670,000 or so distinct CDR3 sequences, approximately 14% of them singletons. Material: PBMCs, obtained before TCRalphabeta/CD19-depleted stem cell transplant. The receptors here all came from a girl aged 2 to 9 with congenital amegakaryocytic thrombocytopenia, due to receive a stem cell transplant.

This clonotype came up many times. The CDR3 sequence: CASSNRLAVNEQFF. DNA for the CDR3: TGTGCCAGCAGCAACCGACTAGCAGTCAATGAGCAGTTCTTC. The chain carries TRBV11-1 and TRBJ2-1, with 7 bases identical to TRBD2. V lost 5 bases, J lost 6 bases, and 7 bases stayed unmatched. CDR1 is SGHAT and CDR2 is FQDESV in the germline V gene (reference sequence). The CDR3 contains 14 residues.

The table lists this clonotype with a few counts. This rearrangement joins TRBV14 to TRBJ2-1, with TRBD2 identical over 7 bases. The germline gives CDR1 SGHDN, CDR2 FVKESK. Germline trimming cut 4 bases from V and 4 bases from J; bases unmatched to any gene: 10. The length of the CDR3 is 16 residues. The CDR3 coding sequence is TGTGCCAGCAGCCGGCTGCGGGAGTACCTTTACAATGAGCAGTTCTTC. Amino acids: CASSRLREYLYNEQFF.